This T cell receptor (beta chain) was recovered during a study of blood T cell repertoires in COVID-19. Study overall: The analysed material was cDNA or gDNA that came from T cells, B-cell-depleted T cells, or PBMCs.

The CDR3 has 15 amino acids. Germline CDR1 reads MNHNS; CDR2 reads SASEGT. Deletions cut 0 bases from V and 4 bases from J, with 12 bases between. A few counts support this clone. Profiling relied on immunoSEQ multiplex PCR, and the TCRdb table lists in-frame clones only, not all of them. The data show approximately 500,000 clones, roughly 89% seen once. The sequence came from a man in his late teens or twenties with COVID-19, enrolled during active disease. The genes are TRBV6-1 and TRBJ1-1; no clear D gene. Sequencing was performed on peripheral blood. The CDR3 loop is CASSEALGSSTEAFF. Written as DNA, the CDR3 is TGTGCCAGCAGTGAAGCGTTGGGCAGTAGCACTGAAGCTTTCTTT.